The 11 T cell receptor beta chains listed next were all sequenced from one sample in a study of T-cell reconstitution after alpha-beta-depleted transplantation in children. Unique molecular identifiers were used in preparing the TCRbeta library. In TCRdb, the PCR reads were re-called with MiXCR into one record per CDR3 protein. The sample comprises under 450,000 distinct CDR3 sequences, more than 10% of which are singletons, and around 4% rests with the top ten. This specimen consisted of PBMCs, obtained from the stem cell graft. All receptors come from a human donor who donated a stem cell graft to a child with Fanconi anemia.

This chain joins TRBV4-2 and TRBJ2-6; D may be TRBD1 or TRBD2 (5 bases each). The germline gives CDR1 LGHNA, CDR2 YNFKEQ. The CDR3 consists of 16 residues. Trimming stripped 0 bases from V and 2 bases from J, with 8 bases between. In nucleotides, the CDR3 is TGTGCCAGCAGCCAAGAACTAGGGGCTGGGGCCAACGTCCTGACTTTC. This sequence encodes CASSQELGAGANVLTF.

About this clonotype: This could be a read error, since a much larger clone is one nucleotide away. This sequence joins TRBV5-5 and TRBJ1-1, with D unresolved. The V gene lost 0 bases and the J gene lost 3 bases, with 9 bases spanning the gap. Germline V gene lookup returns CDR1 SGHKS and CDR2 YYEKEE (reference sequence). This CDR3 has 14 amino acids. CDR3 nucleotides: TGTGCCAGCAGCTTGGAGGGTTGGGACACTGAAGCTTTCTTT. This encodes CASSLEGWDTEAFF.

This clonotype turned up a few times. The chain recombines TRBV4-3 with TRBJ1-1, with D possibly matching TRBD1 (5 bases). The CDR3 is 16 residues long. The V and J ends lost 3 bases and 1 base respectively, with 15 bases between them. CDR1 is LGHNA and CDR2 is YSLEER in the germline V gene. The CDR3 DNA follows: TGCGCCAGCAGCCAGGACAATGGACACGCGAACACTGAAGCTTTCTTT. Its protein is CASSQDNGHANTEAFF.

This clonotype appeared many times. The DNA of the CDR3 is TGCAGTGCTAGCCCAGGGGGCACCGGGGAGCTGTTTTTT. It translates to CSASPGGTGELFF. This chain connects TRBV20-1 to TRBJ2-2, with TRBD1 matching over 7 bases. Unmatched junction bases numbered 2, after V lost 3 bases and J lost 4 bases. The CDR3 has 13 amino acids. Germline V gene lookup returns CDR1 DFQATT and CDR2 SNEGSKA (reference sequence).

Turning to this clonotype: A much more abundant neighbour one base away suggests this may be a read error. The chain recombines TRBV11-2 with TRBJ1-1; D remains ambiguous. This CDR3 has 14 residues. The V gene's germline CDR1 is SGHAT and CDR2 FQNNGV. The CDR3 region is CVNTPGPSNTEAFF. In DNA form, the CDR3 reads TGTGTCAACACTCCGGGTCCCTCGAACACTGAAGCTTTCTTT.

This clonotype was detected only a few times. V is TRBV7-8 and J is TRBJ2-5, with a tentative D call TRBD2 (6 bases). Trimming left V 5 bases short and J 5 bases short, with 21 bases between. Germline CDR1 and CDR2: SGHVS and FQNEAQ. The CDR3 length is 16 residues. The CDR3 region has the DNA TGTGCCAGCAGCCCCGGGAGCCGGAACCTCAGGGAGACCCAGTACTTC. Protein: CASSPGSRNLRETQYF. The full variable domain, rest sourced from reference TRBV7-8 and TRBJ2-5, is GAGVSQSPRYKVAKRGQDVALRCDPISGHVSLFWYQQALGQGPEFLTYFQNEAQLDKSGLPSDRFFAERPEGSVSTLKIQRTQQEDSAVYLCASSPGSRNLRETQYFGPGTRLLVL.

J is TRBJ2-7 and V is TRBV12-1. TRBV12-1 corresponds to a pseudogene. The CDR3 loop spans 13 amino acids. CDR3 region: CASSPGGYCEQYF. The CDR3 coding sequence is TGTGCCAGCAGCCCTGGCGGCTACTGCGAGCAGTACTTC.

The V gene is TRBV6-4, the J gene TRBJ2-1, with TRBD1 matching 7 bases. Germline CDR1 is MRHNA and CDR2 is SNTAGT. J lost 6 bases, V lost 5 bases, and 4 bases had no gene match. This CDR3 has 13 amino acids. CDR3 sequence reads: CASSRGPRNEQFF. CDR3 in DNA: TGTGCCAGCAGTAGGGGGCCCCGCAATGAGCAGTTCTTC.

This clonotype was counted at least ten times. V and J are TRBV6-1 and TRBJ1-2; D gene ambiguous. This CDR3 is built from 16 residues. Germline V gives CDR1 MNHNS, CDR2 SASEGT. Trimming pared 5 bases from V and 2 bases from J, leaving 18 bases between. The CDR3 DNA reads as TGTGCCAGCAGTCCTCGTAGATGGAACGGGAACTATGGCTACACCTTC. Protein product: CASSPRRWNGNYGYTF.

Only a few counts were recorded for this clonotype. This chain links TRBV6-5 with TRBJ2-3; no firm D call. Germline CDR1 is MNHEY and CDR2 is SVGAGI. Trimming left V 6 bases short and J 0 bases short, with 16 bases between. This CDR3 contains 16 residues. The CDR3 region is CASSRRLKRSTDTQYF. CDR3 nucleotide sequence: TGTGCCAGCAGCCGACGACTGAAAAGGAGCACAGATACGCAGTATTTT.

The chain combines TRBV6-1 with TRBJ2-1, with TRBD2 matching over 8 bases. This CDR3 has 20 amino acids. The ends lost 1 base at V and 3 bases at J; junction bases unmatched: 17. Germline V lookup: CDR1 MNHNS, CDR2 SASEGT. CDR3 DNA sequence: TGTGCCAGCAGTGAAGGTCGGCAGGGTGGGATAGCGGGGTTCTACAATGAGCAGTTCTTC. It translates to CASSEGRQGGIAGFYNEQFF.